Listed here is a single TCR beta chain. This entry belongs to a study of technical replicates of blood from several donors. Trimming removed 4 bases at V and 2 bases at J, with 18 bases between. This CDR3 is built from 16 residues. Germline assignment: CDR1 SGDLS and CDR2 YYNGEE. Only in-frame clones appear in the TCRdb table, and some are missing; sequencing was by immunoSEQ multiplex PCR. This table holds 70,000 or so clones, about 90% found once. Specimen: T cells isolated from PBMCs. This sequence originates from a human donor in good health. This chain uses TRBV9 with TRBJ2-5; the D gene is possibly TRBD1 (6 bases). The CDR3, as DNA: TGTGCCAGCAGCCTCCAGCCGACAGGCCTACAAGAGACCCAGTACTTC. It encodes CASSLQPTGLQETQYF.